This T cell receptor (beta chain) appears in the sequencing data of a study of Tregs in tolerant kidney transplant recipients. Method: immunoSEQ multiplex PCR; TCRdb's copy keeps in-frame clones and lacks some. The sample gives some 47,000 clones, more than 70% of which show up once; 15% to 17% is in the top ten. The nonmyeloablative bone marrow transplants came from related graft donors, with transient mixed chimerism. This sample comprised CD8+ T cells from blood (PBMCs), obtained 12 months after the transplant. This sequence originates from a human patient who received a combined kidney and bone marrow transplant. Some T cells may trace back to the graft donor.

The CDR3 DNA follows: TGTGCCAGCGGAACAGGGAGCCATCAGCCCCAGCATTTT. Amino acid sequence: CASGTGSHQPQHF. The rearrangement joins TRBV27 to TRBJ1-5; a possible D gene is TRBD1 (6 bases). Per the germline V gene, CDR1 is MNHEY and CDR2 is SMNVEV (reference sequence). The V end was cut by 8 bases, the J end by 5 bases, with 13 bases between. The CDR3 has 13 amino acids.